These 19 T cell receptor beta chains were sequenced from one sample in a study of lymphopenia after photon versus proton radiotherapy. Sequenced by immunoSEQ multiplex PCR; TCRdb stores in-frame clones only, minus some. This table holds over 35,000 clones, about 86% found once. The material sequenced was peripheral blood, taken from a patient treated with proton-based radiotherapy. These receptors came from a woman aged 70 to 79 with pancreatic cancer. Some clones in this sample may be carry-over from other donors' samples.

The chain links TRBV6-1 to TRBJ1-5; tentatively, D is TRBD1 (6 bases). This CDR3 comprises 14 residues. Germline values: CDR1 MNHNS, CDR2 SASEGT. V shed 8 bases and J shed 0 bases, with 11 bases lying between them. CDR3 region: CASLPGHSNQPQHF. The CDR3 DNA reads as TGTGCCAGCCTACCGGGACATAGCAATCAGCCCCAGCATTTT.

The rearrangement links TRBV6-4 to TRBJ2-1; 7 bases align to TRBD2. The CDR3 contains 14 residues. Germline V gene data show CDR1 as MRHNA and CDR2 as SNTAGT. J lost 7 bases, V lost 5 bases, and 8 bases had no gene match. DNA for the CDR3: TGTGCCAGCAGTCGAAATACAGCGGGAAATGAGCAGTTCTTC. Translated: CASSRNTAGNEQFF.

V usage is TRBV4-3 and J usage is TRBJ2-3; D is possibly TRBD2 (5 bases). Trimming pared 0 bases from V and 4 bases from J, leaving 14 bases between. The CDR3 contains 16 residues. CDR1 and CDR2 from the germline V gene are LGHNA and YSLEER. CDR3 in amino acids: CASSQEIRGSADTQYF. The CDR3 DNA reads as TGCGCCAGCAGCCAAGAGATACGAGGGAGTGCAGATACGCAGTATTTT.

This clone appeared a single time. This sequence joins TRBV30 and TRBJ2-2; D perhaps matches TRBD2 (7 bases). This CDR3 is built from 11 residues. Trimming left V 5 bases short and J 13 bases short, with 14 bases between. Germline CDR1 GTSNPN, CDR2 SVGIG (reference sequence). For the CDR3, the DNA is TGTGCCTGGCGGAAGGGGGGGTGGCTGTTTTTT. It specifies CAWRKGGWLFF.

Written as DNA, the CDR3 is TGCGCCAGCAGCAACGAAAGCGGGAGTGGTGCAGATACGCAGTATTTT. Translating gives CASSNESGSGADTQYF. The chain recombines TRBV5-1 with TRBJ2-3; 8 positions agree with TRBD2. The CDR3 runs to 16 residues. Germline loops: CDR1 SGHRS, CDR2 YFSETQ. V shed 4 bases, J shed 4 bases, and the junction held 11 bases outside the gene matches.

The gene calls are TRBV2 and TRBJ1-1; D is ambiguous. The CDR3 is made up of 13 amino acids. The V gene lost 6 bases and the J gene lost 5 bases, with 13 bases spanning the gap. Germline V lookup: CDR1 SNHLY, CDR2 FYNNEI. CDR3 DNA sequence: TGTGCCAGCAGGGTTATGCAACGGACTGAAGCTTTCTTT. Amino acid sequence: CASRVMQRTEAFF.

The chain is built from TRBV7-9 and TRBJ2-7; 14 nucleotides align to TRBD2. Losses at the gene ends were 4 bases for V and 3 bases for J; bases not matched to a gene: 11. The V gene's germline CDR1 is SEHNR and CDR2 FQNEAQ (reference sequence). The CDR3 contains 18 residues. This CDR3 is CASSWTTSGREVLYEQYF. CDR3 nucleotides: TGTGCCAGCAGCTGGACGACTAGCGGGAGGGAAGTCCTCTACGAGCAGTACTTC.

The genes are TRBV6-6 and TRBJ1-1; 8 positions agree with TRBD1. Germline CDR1 is MNHNY and CDR2 is SVGAGI (reference sequence). The length of the CDR3 is 14 residues. V dropped 4 bases and J dropped 1; count of bases not matched to a gene: 2. CDR3 coding DNA: TGTGCCAGCAGTTGGACAGGGACGAACACTGAAGCTTTCTTT. This sequence encodes CASSWTGTNTEAFF.

The chain joins TRBV2 to TRBJ2-7; D may be TRBD2 (5 bases). Germline V lookup: CDR1 SNHLY, CDR2 FYNNEI. With 8 bases removed from V and 7 bases from J, the gap between germline ends came to 24 bases. The CDR3 length is 15 residues. The CDR3 sequence is CASDQVGAGIGEQYF. CDR3 nucleotide sequence: TGTGCCAGCGACCAGGTGGGAGCTGGAATTGGGGAGCAGTACTTC.

This clone occurred once. The chain combines TRBV9 with TRBJ2-5, with 8 nucleotides matching TRBD2. Germline trimming cut 0 bases from V and 4 bases from J; bases unmatched to any gene: 2. The CDR3 sequence is 14 residues long. Looked up from germline, CDR1 is SGDLS and CDR2 is YYNGEE. The CDR3 loop is CASSVGTSSETQYF. The DNA for the CDR3 is TGTGCCAGCAGCGTAGGGACTAGCTCAGAGACCCAGTACTTC.

The rearrangement uses TRBV28 and TRBJ1-2; unclear D gene. Germline CDR1 reads MDHEN; CDR2 reads SYDVKM. The CDR3 spans 13 residues. Trimming pared 6 bases from V and 7 bases from J, leaving 15 bases between. The CDR3 DNA sequence: TGTGCCAGCAGCGTGGCTTGGGAGGGTGGCTACACCTTC. Translating gives CASSVAWEGGYTF.

This clone has a single count. The chain joins TRBV5-1 to TRBJ1-4; D is unresolved. The germline V gene has CDR1 SGHRS and CDR2 YFSETQ. This CDR3 has 15 amino acids. The ends were cut back, 3 bases at V and 7 bases at J, with 16 bases in the middle. The CDR3, as DNA: TGCGCCAGCAGCTACGGGAAGGGTGGGGTTGAAAAACTGTTTTTT. Amino acids: CASSYGKGGVEKLFF.

The CDR3 here is CASSTGGYFSNQPQHF. DNA of the CDR3: TGTGCCAGTAGTACAGGCGGGTATTTTAGCAATCAGCCCCAGCATTTT. This rearrangement joins TRBV19 to TRBJ1-5, with D unresolved. There are 16 residues in the CDR3. V dropped 4 bases and J dropped 0 bases, with 13 bases sitting between them. Germline V gene lookup returns CDR1 LNHDA and CDR2 SQIVND (reference sequence).

V and J are TRBV9 and TRBJ2-4; D tentatively reads TRBD1 or TRBD2 (5 bases each). Trimming shortened V by 4 bases and J by 5 bases, and 13 bases separated the two germline ends. CDR1 is SGDLS and CDR2 is YYNGEE in the germline V gene. This CDR3 spans 14 amino acids. The CDR3 reads CASSSAGTENIQYF. DNA of the CDR3: TGTGCCAGCAGCTCTGCCGGGACGGAAAACATTCAGTACTTC.

The chain carries TRBV2 and TRBJ1-1, with unresolved D. Trimming stripped 3 bases from V and 1 base from J, with 6 bases between. Germline V lookup: CDR1 SNHLY, CDR2 FYNNEI. The CDR3 consists of 13 residues. The CDR3 region has the DNA TGTGCCAGCAGTGATTGGGAGAACACTGAAGCTTTCTTT. This sequence encodes CASSDWENTEAFF. Looking up the rest from reference TRBV2 and TRBJ1-1 gives the full variable domain: EPEVTQTPSHQVTQMGQEVILRCVPISNHLYFYWYRQILGQKVEFLVSFYNNEISEKSEIFDDQFSVERPDGSNFTLKIRSTKLEDSAMYFCASSDWENTEAFFGQGTRLTVV.

The chain couples TRBV10-2 to TRBJ2-5; possible D gene TRBD1, 6 bases. Trimming shortened V by 8 bases and J by 0 bases, and 13 bases separated the two germline ends. This CDR3 contains 14 residues. CDR1 is WSHSY, CDR2 SAAADI, per germline. Here the CDR3 DNA reads TGCGCCAGCGGGGGCGTTTCGTACCAAGAGACCCAGTACTTC. Translation: CASGGVSYQETQYF.

The CDR3 reads CASSRSGTSGTGELFF. The CDR3 bases are TGCGCCAGCAGCCGGTCGGGGACTAGCGGTACCGGGGAGCTGTTTTTT. This chain links TRBV4-3 with TRBJ2-2; 11 nucleotides align to TRBD2. The V and J ends lost 4 bases and 5 bases, in that order; junction bases with no gene match: 6. The CDR3 totals 16 residues. Germline CDR1 and CDR2: LGHNA and YSLEER.

The chain couples TRBV15 to TRBJ2-7; 8 bases fit TRBD1. The length of the CDR3 is 15 residues. With 0 bases clipped from V and 4 bases from J, the junction kept 5 bases outside the gene matches. Germline loops: CDR1 LNHNV, CDR2 YYDKDF (reference sequence). The chain's CDR3 is CATSREAGGVYEQYF. The CDR3 DNA reads as TGTGCCACCAGCAGAGAGGCAGGGGGCGTTTACGAGCAGTACTTC.

This clone has more than one count but fewer than ten. The CDR3 DNA follows: TGTGCCTGGAGGGGCCGACTAGCGGAGTACAATGAGCAGTTCTTC. Translated, it gives CAWRGRLAEYNEQFF. The rearrangement links TRBV30 to TRBJ2-1; 9 bases line up with TRBD2. CDR3 length: 15 amino acids. With V trimmed by 3 bases and J by 4 bases, 7 bases remained unmatched. Germline CDR1 and CDR2: GTSNPN and SVGIG (reference sequence).